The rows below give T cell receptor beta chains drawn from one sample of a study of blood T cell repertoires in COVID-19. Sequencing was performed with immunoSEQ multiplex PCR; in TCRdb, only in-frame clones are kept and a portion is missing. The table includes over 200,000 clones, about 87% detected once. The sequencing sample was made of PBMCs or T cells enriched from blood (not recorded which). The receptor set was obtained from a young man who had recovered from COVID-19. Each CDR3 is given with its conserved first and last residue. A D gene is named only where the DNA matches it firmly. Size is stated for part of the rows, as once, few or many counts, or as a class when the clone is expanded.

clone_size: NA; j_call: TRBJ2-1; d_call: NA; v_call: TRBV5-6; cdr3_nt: TGTGCCAGCAGCTCAGAGGGGGGGAATGAGCAGTTCTTC; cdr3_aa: CASSSEGGNEQFF
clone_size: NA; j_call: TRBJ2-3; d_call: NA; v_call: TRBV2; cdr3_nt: TGTGCCAGCATTGATCGGAACCCGGGGGGCGATACGCAGTATTTT; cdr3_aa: CASIDRNPGGDTQYF
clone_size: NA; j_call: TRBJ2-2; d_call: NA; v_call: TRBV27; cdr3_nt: TGTGCCAGCAGTTCGCTAACAGGGATCACCGGGGAGCTGTTTTTT; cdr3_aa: CASSSLTGITGELFF
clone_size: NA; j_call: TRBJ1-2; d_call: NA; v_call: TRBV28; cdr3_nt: TGTGCCAGCAGCACATACGCAGGGGCCTATGGCTACACCTTC; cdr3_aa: CASSTYAGAYGYTF
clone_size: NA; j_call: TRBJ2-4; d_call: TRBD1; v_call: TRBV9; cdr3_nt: TGTGCCAGCAGCACAAGAGACAGGGATAGCATTCAGTACTTC; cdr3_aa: CASSTRDRDSIQYF
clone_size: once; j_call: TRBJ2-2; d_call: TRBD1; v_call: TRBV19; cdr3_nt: TGTGCCAGCAGACAGGGTACGAACACCGGGGAGCTGTTTTTT; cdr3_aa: CASRQGTNTGELFF
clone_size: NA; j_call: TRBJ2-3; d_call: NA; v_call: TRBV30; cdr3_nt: TGTGCCTGGAAGGAGTCCACAGATACGCAGTATTTT; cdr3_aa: CAWKESTDTQYF
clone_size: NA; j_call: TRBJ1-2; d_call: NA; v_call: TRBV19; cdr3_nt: TGTGCCAGTAGTGACGGGGGTCAGTCGGTCTACACCTTC; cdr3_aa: CASSDGGQSVYTF
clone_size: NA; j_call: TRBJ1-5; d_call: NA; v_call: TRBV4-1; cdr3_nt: TGCGCCAGCAGCCAAGATTTGCGGGGGGGGGCTCAGCCCCAGCATTTT; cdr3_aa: CASSQDLRGGAQPQHF
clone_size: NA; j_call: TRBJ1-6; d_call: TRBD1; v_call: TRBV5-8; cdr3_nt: TGTGCCAGCAGCCAGGCCGGGACAGGGAAAAATTCACCCCTCCACTTT; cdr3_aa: CASSQAGTGKNSPLHF
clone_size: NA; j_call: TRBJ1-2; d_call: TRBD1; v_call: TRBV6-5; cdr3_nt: TGTGCCAGCAGCCCGAGACAGGGCAGTGGCTACACCTTC; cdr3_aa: CASSPRQGSGYTF
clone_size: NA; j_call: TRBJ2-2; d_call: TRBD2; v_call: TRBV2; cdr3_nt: TGTGCCAGCACCCTAGCGGGAGGGTTAAACACCGGGGAGCTGTTTTTT; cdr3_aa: CASTLAGGLNTGELFF
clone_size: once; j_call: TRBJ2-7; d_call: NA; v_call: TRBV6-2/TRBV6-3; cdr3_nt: TGTGCCAGCAGTTACCTATTACAGGGAAGCGAGCAGTACTTC; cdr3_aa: CASSYLLQGSEQYF
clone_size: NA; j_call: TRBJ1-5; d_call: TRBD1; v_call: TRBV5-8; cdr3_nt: TGTGCCAGCAGCTTCGGACAGGGGGCATGGAATCAGCCCCAGCATTTT; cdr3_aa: CASSFGQGAWNQPQHF
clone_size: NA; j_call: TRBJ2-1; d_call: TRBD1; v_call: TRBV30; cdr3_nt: TGTGCCTGGAGTGTACCGGCAGGGGGCCCTTTCAATGAGCAGTTCTTC; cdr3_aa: CAWSVPAGGPFNEQFF
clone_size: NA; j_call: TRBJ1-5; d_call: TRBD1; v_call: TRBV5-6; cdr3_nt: TGTGCCAGCAGCTCACGGACAGGGGATAGCAATCAGCCCCAGCATTTT; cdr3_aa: CASSSRTGDSNQPQHF
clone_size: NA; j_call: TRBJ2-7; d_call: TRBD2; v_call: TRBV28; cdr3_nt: TGTGCCAGCAGTTTACGGACTAGCGCAAGGTACGAGCAGTACTTC; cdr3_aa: CASSLRTSARYEQYF
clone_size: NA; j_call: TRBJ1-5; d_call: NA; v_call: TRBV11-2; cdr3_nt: TGTGCCAGCAGCTTATTAGGTGGGGGCGCGTCCCATCAGCCCCAGCATTTT; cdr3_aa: CASSLLGGGASHQPQHF
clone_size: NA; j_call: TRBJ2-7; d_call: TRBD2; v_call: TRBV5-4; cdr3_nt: TGTGCCAGCAGCTTGGGAGGCGGGACTACCTCCTACGAGCAGTACTTC; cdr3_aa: CASSLGGGTTSYEQYF
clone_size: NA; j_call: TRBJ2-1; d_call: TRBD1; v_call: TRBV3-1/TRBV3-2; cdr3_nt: TGTGCCAGCAGCGATCGGGACAGCTACAATGAGCAGTTCTTC; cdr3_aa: CASSDRDSYNEQFF
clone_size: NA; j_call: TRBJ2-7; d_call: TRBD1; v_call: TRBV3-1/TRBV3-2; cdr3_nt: TGTGCCAGCAGCTACGACAGGGGATACGAGCAGTACTTC; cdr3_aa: CASSYDRGYEQYF
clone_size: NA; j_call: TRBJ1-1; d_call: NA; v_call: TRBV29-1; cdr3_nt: TGCAGCGTTTCGGGAGGGGTGAACACTGAAGCTTTCTTT; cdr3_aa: CSVSGGVNTEAFF
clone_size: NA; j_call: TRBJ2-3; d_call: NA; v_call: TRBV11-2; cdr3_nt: TGTGCCAGCGGGCCCTCTAGCACAGATACGCAGTATTTT; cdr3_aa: CASGPSSTDTQYF
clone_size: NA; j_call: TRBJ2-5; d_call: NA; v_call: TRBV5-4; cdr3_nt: TGTGCCAGCAGCTTGGTGCCTAGACGGCAAGAGACCCAGTACTTC; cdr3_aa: CASSLVPRRQETQYF
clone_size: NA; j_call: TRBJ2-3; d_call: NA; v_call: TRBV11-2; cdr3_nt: TGTGCCAGCAGCTCCATCCCGACAGGTCAGACGCAGTATTTT; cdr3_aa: CASSSIPTGQTQYF
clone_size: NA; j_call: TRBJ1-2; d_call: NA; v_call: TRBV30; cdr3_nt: TGTGCCTGGAGTATCGCTCGAGATGGCTACACCTTC; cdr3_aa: CAWSIARDGYTF
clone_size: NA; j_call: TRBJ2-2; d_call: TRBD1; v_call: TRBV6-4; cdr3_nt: TGTGCCAGCAGACTCGAGGGGGCAGGCAACGGGGAGCTGTTTTTT; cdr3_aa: CASRLEGAGNGELFF
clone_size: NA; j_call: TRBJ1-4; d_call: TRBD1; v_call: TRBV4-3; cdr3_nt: TGCGCCAGCAGCCAAGGGAGGGGGCGTAGTGAAAAACTGTTTTTT; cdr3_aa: CASSQGRGRSEKLFF
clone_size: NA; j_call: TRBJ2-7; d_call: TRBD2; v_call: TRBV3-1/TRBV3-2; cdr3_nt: TGTGCCAGCAGCCAAGAGGCTCTAGCGGGAGCGCAGTACTTC; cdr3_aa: CASSQEALAGAQYF
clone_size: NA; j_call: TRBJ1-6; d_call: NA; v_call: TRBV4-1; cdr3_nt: TGCGCCAGCAGCCAAGAATTCGGGAGCTCCTATAATTCACCCCTCCACTTT; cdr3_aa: CASSQEFGSSYNSPLHF
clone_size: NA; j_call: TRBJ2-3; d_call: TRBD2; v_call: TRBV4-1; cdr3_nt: TGCGCCAGCAGCCAAAGGGGGAGGACTAGCGGGAGCGCAGATACGCAGTATTTT; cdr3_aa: CASSQRGRTSGSADTQYF
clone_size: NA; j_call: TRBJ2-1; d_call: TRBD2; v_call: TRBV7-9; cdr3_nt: TGTGCCAGCAGCCATACACCGACTAGCGGGAGGGCGGGGAATGAGCAGTTCTTC; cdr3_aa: CASSHTPTSGRAGNEQFF
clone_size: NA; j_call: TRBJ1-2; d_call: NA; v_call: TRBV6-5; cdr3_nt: TGTGCCAGCAGTCTACAGCTCAATGGCTACACCTTC; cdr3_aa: CASSLQLNGYTF
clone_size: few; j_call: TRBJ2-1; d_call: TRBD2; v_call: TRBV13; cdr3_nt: TGTGCCAGCAGCTCTCTAGCGGGGGGGTACAATGAGCAGTTCTTC; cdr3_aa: CASSSLAGGYNEQFF
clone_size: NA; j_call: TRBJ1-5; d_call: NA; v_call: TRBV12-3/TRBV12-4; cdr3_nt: TGTGCCAGCAGTTTCGGGGGGAAGCAGCCCCAGCATTTT; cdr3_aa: CASSFGGKQPQHF
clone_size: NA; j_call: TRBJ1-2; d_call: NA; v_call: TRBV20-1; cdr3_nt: TGCAGTGCTAGTTCAGGGGTGAACTATGGCTACACCTTC; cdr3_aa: CSASSGVNYGYTF
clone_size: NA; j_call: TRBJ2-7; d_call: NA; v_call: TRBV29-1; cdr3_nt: TGCAGCGTAACACGGGACTACGAGCAGTACTTC; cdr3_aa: CSVTRDYEQYF
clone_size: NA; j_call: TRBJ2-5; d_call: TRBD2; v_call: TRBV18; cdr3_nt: TGTGCCAGCTCACCAGGAGCGGGGGCAGAGACCCAGTACTTC; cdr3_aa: CASSPGAGAETQYF
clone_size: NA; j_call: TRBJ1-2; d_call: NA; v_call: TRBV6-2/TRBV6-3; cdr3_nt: TGTGCCAGCAGTTATACAGGGACCTATGGCTACACCTTC; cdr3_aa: CASSYTGTYGYTF
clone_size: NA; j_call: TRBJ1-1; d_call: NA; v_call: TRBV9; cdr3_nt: TGTGCCAGCAGCGTTACAGGGAACACTGAAGCTTTCTTT; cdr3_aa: CASSVTGNTEAFF
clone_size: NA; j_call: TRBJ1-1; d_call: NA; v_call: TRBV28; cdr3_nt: TGTGCCAGCAACCAGGGCGGCGCTGAAGCTTTCTTT; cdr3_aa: CASNQGGAEAFF
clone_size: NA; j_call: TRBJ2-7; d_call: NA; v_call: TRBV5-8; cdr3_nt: TGTGCCAGCAGCTTGGGGAGGTCCTACGAGCAGTACTTC; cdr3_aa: CASSLGRSYEQYF
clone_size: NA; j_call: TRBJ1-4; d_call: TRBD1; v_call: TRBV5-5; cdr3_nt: TGTGCCAGCAGCCCGACAGGGCGAGGGGAAAAACTGTTTTTT; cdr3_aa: CASSPTGRGEKLFF
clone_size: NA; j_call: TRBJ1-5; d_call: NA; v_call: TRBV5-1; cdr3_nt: TGCGCCAGCAGCTTGGACAGGGAACCGCCCCAGCATTTT; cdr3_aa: CASSLDREPPQHF
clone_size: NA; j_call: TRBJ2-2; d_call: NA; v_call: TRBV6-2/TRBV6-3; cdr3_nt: TGTGCCAGCAGTTCACGACTAGTCAGGGAGCTGTTTTTT; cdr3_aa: CASSSRLVRELFF
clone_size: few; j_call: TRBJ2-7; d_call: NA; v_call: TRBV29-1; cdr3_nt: TGCAGCGTTGAGGTCAGGGTATACGAGCAGTACTTC; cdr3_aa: CSVEVRVYEQYF
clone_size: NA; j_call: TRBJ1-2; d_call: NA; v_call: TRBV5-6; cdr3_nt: TGTGCCAGCAGCTTGGTCTCAGGGTCTCCCTATGGCTACACCTTC; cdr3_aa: CASSLVSGSPYGYTF
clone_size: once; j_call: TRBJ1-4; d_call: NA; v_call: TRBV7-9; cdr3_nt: TGTGCCAGCAGCCCCGGAGGAACTAATGAAAAACTGTTTTTT; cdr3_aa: CASSPGGTNEKLFF
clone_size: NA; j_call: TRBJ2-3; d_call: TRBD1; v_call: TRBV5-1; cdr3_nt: TGCGCCAGCAGCCCTGGACAGGAGGACACAGATACGCAGTATTTT; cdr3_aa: CASSPGQEDTDTQYF
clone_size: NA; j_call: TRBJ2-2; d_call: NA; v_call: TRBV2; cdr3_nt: TGTGCCAGCAGTGTGGAGGGAGCCGGGGAGCTGTTTTTT; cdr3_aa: CASSVEGAGELFF
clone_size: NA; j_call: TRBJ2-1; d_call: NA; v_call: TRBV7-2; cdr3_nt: TGTGCCAGCAGCTACTTATACCGACAGTTACCTTACAATGAGCAGTTCTTC; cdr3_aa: CASSYLYRQLPYNEQFF
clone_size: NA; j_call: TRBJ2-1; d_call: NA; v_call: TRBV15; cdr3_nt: TGTGCCACCAGCAAGGGCGGGACCCCCTCCTACAATGAGCAGTTCTTC; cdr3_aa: CATSKGGTPSYNEQFF
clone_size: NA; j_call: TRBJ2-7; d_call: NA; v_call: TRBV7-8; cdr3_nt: TGTGCCAGCAGCTTAGCTAGCGGTTCCTACGAGCAGTACTTC; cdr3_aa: CASSLASGSYEQYF
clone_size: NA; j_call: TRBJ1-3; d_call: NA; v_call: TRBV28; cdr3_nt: TGTGCCAGCAGTCCGCGACACAGGATCTCTGGAAACACCATATATTTT; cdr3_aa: CASSPRHRISGNTIYF